Listed here are 26 T cell receptor beta chains from one sample, sequenced in a study of T-cell reconstitution after alpha-beta-depleted transplantation in children. As it was prepared, the TCRbeta library received unique molecular identifiers. MiXCR, run by TCRdb on the PCR reads, gives a single entry per CDR3 protein. The repertoire has more than 500,000 distinct CDR3 sequences, about an eighth of them found once; the top ten carry about 14%. Sequenced here: PBMCs, mostly from graft donor cells, sampled 180 days after TCRalphabeta/CD19-depleted stem cell transplant. The receptors shown here come from a female patient between 2 and 10 years old who had a stem cell transplant for aplastic anemia, so the T cells may come from the graft donor.

This clonotype was seen a few times. V and J are TRBV20-1 and TRBJ2-5, with D perhaps TRBD1 (6 bases). Trimming cost V 0 bases and J 0 bases, with 11 bases left between them. Looked up from germline, CDR1 is DFQATT and CDR2 is SNEGSKA (reference sequence). The CDR3 contains 15 residues. The CDR3 region is CSARDPQGNQETQYF. DNA for the CDR3: TGCAGTGCTAGAGATCCCCAGGGGAACCAAGAGACCCAGTACTTC.

The gene calls are TRBV7-2 and TRBJ2-7; 7 bases map to TRBD2. Trimming removed 1 base from V and 2 bases from J; junction bases left unmatched: 5. The germline CDR1 and CDR2 sequences are SGHTA and FQGNSA. CDR3 length: 15 residues. Written as DNA, the CDR3 is TGTGCCAGCAGCTTAGTAAGCGGGGATCCCTACGAGCAGTACTTC. It is translated as CASSLVSGDPYEQYF.

This rearrangement joins TRBV7-2 to TRBJ2-1, with no clear D. Per the germline V gene, CDR1 is SGHTA and CDR2 is FQGNSA. The V and J ends lost 3 bases and 0 bases respectively, with 12 bases between them. The CDR3 consists of 16 residues. In DNA form, the CDR3 reads TGTGCCAGCAGCTTTAGTGGGTACTTCTCCTACAATGAGCAGTTCTTC. Protein: CASSFSGYFSYNEQFF.

This clonotype was counted only a few times. This rearrangement joins TRBV5-1 to TRBJ1-4; weak D call: TRBD1 (5 bases). The CDR3 spans 16 residues. CDR1 SGHRS and CDR2 YFSETQ come from the germline V gene. Trimming took off 0 bases at V and 7 bases at J, with 16 bases between the two ends. The CDR3 DNA sequence: TGCGCCAGCAGCTTGGAAGCGGGGCCCGCAACTGAAAAACTGTTTTTT. Translation: CASSLEAGPATEKLFF.

The sample holds a few counts of this clonotype. J is TRBJ2-2 and V is TRBV24-1, with D perhaps matching TRBD1 (5 bases). The CDR3 length is 19 residues. Per the germline V gene, CDR1 is KGHDR and CDR2 is SFDVKD. Trimming stripped 3 bases from V and 6 bases from J, with 25 bases between. The CDR3 sequence: CATSDPRDRQLGPSGELFF. DNA of the CDR3: TGTGCCACCAGTGATCCGCGCGACCGACAGTTGGGTCCCTCCGGGGAGCTGTTTTTT.

This clonotype has just a few counts. CDR3 in amino acids: CSARDTKGYQETQYF. The CDR3 DNA follows: TGCAGTGCTAGAGATACGAAGGGGTACCAAGAGACCCAGTACTTC. V gene TRBV20-1 combines with J gene TRBJ2-5; possibly TRBD1 for D (5 bases). From germline, CDR1 is DFQATT and CDR2 SNEGSKA (reference sequence). This CDR3 has 15 residues. Deletions cut 0 bases from V and 0 bases from J, with 11 bases between.

The table lists this clonotype with a few counts. The genes are TRBV19 and TRBJ2-7; maybe TRBD2 (6 bases). The V gene lost 3 bases and the J gene lost 0 bases, with 9 bases spanning the gap. The CDR3 extends over 14 amino acids. Germline V CDR1 and CDR2: LNHDA, SQIVND (reference sequence). The CDR3 coding sequence is TGTGCCAGTAGTATCTACGGGAGCTCCTACGAGCAGTACTTC. Its translation: CASSIYGSSYEQYF.

This clonotype came up a few times. The V and J genes are TRBV20-1 and TRBJ1-5; weak D call: TRBD1 (5 bases). With 1 base removed from V and 0 bases from J, the gap between germline ends came to 10 bases. The germline V gene encodes CDR1 DFQATT and CDR2 SNEGSKA (reference sequence). The CDR3 consists of 15 residues. The CDR3 region has the DNA TGCAGTGCTAGAGTAGCGGGGGATAGCAATCAGCCCCAGCATTTT. This translates into CSARVAGDSNQPQHF.

This clonotype came up a few times. CDR3 sequence: CSVVVPRDRSYEQYF. The CDR3, as DNA: TGCAGCGTTGTGGTGCCCCGGGACAGATCCTACGAGCAGTACTTC. J is TRBJ2-7 and V is TRBV29-1; 7 bases line up with TRBD1. Looked up from germline, CDR1 is SQVTM and CDR2 is ANQGSEA. The length of the CDR3 is 15 residues. Unmatched junction bases numbered 10, after V lost 4 bases and J lost 1 base.

This sequence joins TRBV24-1 and TRBJ1-1, with D perhaps TRBD1 (5 bases). V was trimmed by 10 bases and J by 5 bases, leaving 13 bases between them. The germline V gene has CDR1 KGHDR and CDR2 SFDVKD. The CDR3 has 12 residues. CDR3 in DNA: TGTGCCACTCAGGGTGTTCGGACTGAAGCTTTCTTT. As protein: CATQGVRTEAFF.

This clonotype was seen at least ten times. V usage is TRBV29-1 and J usage is TRBJ2-7, with a tentative D call TRBD2 (5 bases). The length of the CDR3 is 14 residues. Looked up from germline, CDR1 is SQVTM and CDR2 is ANQGSEA. V lost 1 base to trimming and J lost 1 base, with 11 bases between them. CDR3 loop: CSVEGEKESYEQYV. The CDR3 coding sequence is TGCAGCGTTGAAGGGGAGAAGGAGTCCTACGAGCAGTACGTC.

This clonotype was picked up a small number of times. The rearrangement links TRBV5-5 to TRBJ2-7; D is uncertain. The CDR3 covers 13 residues. V was pared by 3 bases and J by 2 bases, with 9 bases between. Germline CDR1 reads SGHKS; CDR2 reads YYEKEE (reference sequence). CDR3 coding DNA: TGTGCCAGCAGCTCTCCTTCGCCCTACGAGCAGTACTTC. Protein: CASSSPSPYEQYF.

The chain has TRBV27 and TRBJ1-2, with D unresolved. CDR3 length: 13 amino acids. The V gene lost 7 bases and the J gene lost 5 bases, with 14 bases spanning the gap. Germline V gene lookup returns CDR1 MNHEY and CDR2 SMNVEV (reference sequence). CDR3 protein: CASKGTLSYGYTF. DNA of the CDR3: TGTGCCAGCAAGGGAACACTTTCATATGGCTACACCTTC.

This clonotype was detected a few times. The chain is built from TRBV29-1 and TRBJ1-5; D gene uncertain. V was pared by 4 bases and J by 5 bases, with 15 bases between. CDR1 and CDR2 (germline): SQVTM, ANQGSEA. The CDR3 length is 14 residues. CDR3 sequence: CSVVGRDPYQPQHF. The CDR3 DNA sequence: TGCAGCGTTGTAGGACGCGACCCTTATCAGCCCCAGCATTTT.

There are a few counts of this clonotype. The chain is built from TRBV28 and TRBJ2-7, with 8 bases fitting TRBD1. Unmatched junction bases numbered 6, after V lost 5 bases and J lost 0 bases. This CDR3 has 15 amino acids. Germline loops: CDR1 MDHEN, CDR2 SYDVKM. The CDR3 reads CASSASGTGSYEQYF. The CDR3 DNA sequence: TGTGCCAGCAGTGCCTCCGGGACAGGCTCCTACGAGCAGTACTTC.

The chain has TRBV20-1 and TRBJ2-1, with D uncertain. Trimming removed 6 bases from V and 9 bases from J, with 12 bases in between. Germline lookup yields CDR1 DFQATT and CDR2 SNEGSKA (reference sequence). CDR3 length: 11 residues. CDR3 nucleotide sequence: TGCAGTGCCCCAGATTTTGGTGAGCAGTTCTTC. It yields the protein CSAPDFGEQFF.

The V gene is TRBV6-1, the J gene TRBJ1-3; D is unclear. The CDR3 runs to 17 residues. Germline values: CDR1 MNHNS, CDR2 SASEGT. V shed 4 bases and J shed 0 bases, with 16 bases lying between them. CDR3 sequence: CASSVCGGCSSGNTIYF. The CDR3, as DNA: TGTGCCAGCAGTGTTTGTGGTGGCTGCTCCTCTGGAAACACCATATATTTT.

In its sample, this clonotype was seen a few times. This chain connects TRBV4-2 to TRBJ2-7; D unclear. Germline-derived CDR1 and CDR2 are LGHNA and YNFKEQ. The CDR3 extends over 18 amino acids. V was shortened by 0 bases and J by 5 bases, with 23 bases between the two germline ends. CDR3 sequence reads: CASSQDANLGSTYDEQYF. The CDR3 bases are TGTGCCAGCAGCCAAGATGCTAATTTGGGATCCACATACGACGAGCAGTACTTC.

This clonotype was seen repeatedly, ten times or more. The junction and the germline gene differ at one end; a read error may be behind it. This rearrangement joins TRBV12-3 or TRBV12-4 to TRBJ2-1; D unresolved. CDR3 size: 11 residues. The CDR3 nucleotides are TGTGCCAGCAGTTCCTCCAATGAGCAGTTCTTC. Its translation is CASSSSNEQFF.

This clonotype has more than one count but fewer than ten. V usage is TRBV12-3 or TRBV12-4 and J usage is TRBJ2-7, with TRBD1 identical over 8 bases. This CDR3 region has 14 residues. V shed 10 bases and J 5 bases; nucleotides not matched to a gene: 13. The CDR3 sequence: CATATGQGRNEQYF. Here the CDR3 DNA reads TGTGCCACTGCCACCGGACAGGGAAGGAACGAGCAGTACTTC.

This clonotype was picked up a small number of times. V gene TRBV28 combines with J gene TRBJ2-1; the D gene is possibly TRBD2 (5 bases). The germline gives CDR1 MDHEN, CDR2 SYDVKM. This CDR3 region has 18 residues. V was trimmed by 2 bases and J by 0 bases, leaving 17 bases between them. The DNA of the CDR3 is TGTGCCAGCAGTTTAGATAGCGCGTTCCAGAGCTCCTACAATGAGCAGTTCTTC. It specifies CASSLDSAFQSSYNEQFF.

This clonotype was detected a few times. This chain links TRBV7-8 with TRBJ2-2; 11 bases fit TRBD2. The CDR3 extends over 16 amino acids. V was clipped by 6 bases and J by 2 bases; unmatched bases: 5. Germline values: CDR1 SGHVS, CDR2 FQNEAQ. The CDR3 sequence is CASSYGTSGNTGELFF. CDR3 in DNA: TGTGCCAGCAGTTACGGGACTAGCGGAAACACCGGGGAGCTGTTTTTT.

The V gene is TRBV7-9, the J gene TRBJ2-1; no definite D call. The CDR3 runs 16 residues. Trimming took off 5 bases at V and 7 bases at J, with 21 bases between the two ends. The germline V gene encodes CDR1 SEHNR and CDR2 FQNEAQ (reference sequence). The CDR3 DNA is TGTGCCAGCAGCCCGGAGCCGGAGTGTCCCTGGAATGAGCAGTTCTTC. Protein: CASSPEPECPWNEQFF.

This chain joins TRBV3-1 and TRBJ2-1; 15 nucleotides align to TRBD2. The trim removed 6 bases at V and 8 bases at J, leaving 2 bases unmatched. Per germline, CDR1 LGHDT and CDR2 YNNKEL (reference sequence). The CDR3 covers 14 residues. CDR3 bases: TGTGCCAGCAGTGGACTAGCGGGAGGGGATGAGCAGTTCTTC. Translating gives CASSGLAGGDEQFF.

V is TRBV4-2 and J is TRBJ1-4; 7 nucleotides agree with TRBD1. CDR1 is LGHNA and CDR2 is YNFKEQ in the germline V gene. This CDR3 is built from 15 residues. V trimming: 0 bases; J trimming: 8 bases; junction bases outside the gene matches: 6. Written as DNA, the CDR3 is TGTGCCAGCAGCCAAGAGGACAGGAGGAACGAAAAACTGTTTTTT. Translated, it gives CASSQEDRRNEKLFF.

The rearrangement joins TRBV20-1 to TRBJ2-5, with 9 bases that match TRBD2. Germline lookup yields CDR1 DFQATT and CDR2 SNEGSKA (reference sequence). Trimming at V came to 0 bases and at J to 5 bases, leaving 16 bases not matched to a gene. The CDR3 sequence is 18 residues long. CDR3 bases: TGCAGTGCTAGAGATAGGTTGCTAGCGGGAAGGTCTGGGGAGACCCAGTACTTC. It specifies CSARDRLLAGRSGETQYF.